This T cell receptor beta chain comes out of a study of T-cell reconstitution after alpha-beta-depleted transplantation in children. Regarding the study as a whole: The study traced high day-60 TCRbeta diversity in some patients to surviving recipient T cells and thymic progenitors. The main origin of T-cell counts and diversity one year after transplant was newly produced T cells. Reportedly, roughly two months post-transplant, alpha-beta T cells arose from several hundred expanded graft clones.

Unique molecular identifiers tagged the TCRbeta library. TCRdb passed the PCR reads through MiXCR, listing each CDR3 protein once. The sample has more than 200,000 distinct CDR3 sequences, about 25% seen once; the top ten hold 2% to 3%. A remark on this clonotype: Its cognate antigen is unknown.

This CDR3 has 14 amino acids. Trimming at V came to 1 base and at J to 2 bases, leaving 0 bases not matched to a gene. Germline V gene lookup returns CDR1 SGDLS and CDR2 YYNGEE. This specimen consisted of PBMCs, obtained before TCRalphabeta/CD19-depleted stem cell transplant. The TCR was taken from a girl aged 2 to 10 with Fanconi anemia, due to receive a stem cell transplant. V is TRBV9 and J is TRBJ2-1, with 7 positions matching TRBD1. This CDR3 reads CASSVQGAYNEQFF. The DNA of the CDR3 is TGTGCCAGCAGCGTACAGGGGGCCTACAATGAGCAGTTCTTC.